What follows is one T cell receptor (beta chain) and its context. This entry comes from a study of blood T cell repertoires in COVID-19. About the study: Sample material is recorded as cDNA or gDNA derived from T cells, B-cell-depleted T cells, or PBMCs.

Germline lookup yields CDR1 MNHEY and CDR2 SVGAGI. V was pared by 6 bases and J by 4 bases, with 9 bases of the junction left unmatched. The CDR3 sequence is 15 residues long. It was during active infection that Seattle patients were enrolled and then longitudinally followed. Produced via immunoSEQ multiplex PCR; TCRdb's table is partial and in-frame only. The sample has under 250,000 clones; more than 70% are singletons. The sample was peripheral blood. The gene calls are TRBV6-5 and TRBJ2-3; TRBD1 aligns across 8 bases. The sequence derives from a woman aged 80 or over with COVID-19, enrolled during active disease. In nucleotides, the CDR3 is TGTGCCAGCAGGGCGACAGGGGAGTCGGCAGATACGCAGTATTTT. Translation: CASRATGESADTQYF.